Listed below are T cell receptor beta chains from one sample, sequenced in a study of blood T cell repertoires in COVID-19. Sequenced by immunoSEQ multiplex PCR; TCRdb stores in-frame clones only, minus some. The sample lists a few hundred thousand clones, approximately 92% occurring once. The specimen was peripheral blood. The receptors here all came from a person under 35 with COVID-19, enrolled during active disease. Each CDR3 is given with its conserved first and last residue. A D gene is named only where the DNA matches it firmly.

TRBJ1-3,TRBV5-1,TRBD1,CASSLEPLRDREFPGNTIYF,TGCGCCAGCAGCTTGGAACCTCTACGGGACAGGGAATTCCCTGGAAACACCATATATTTT
TRBJ2-3,TRBV5-4,.,CASSLAGAPDTQYF,TGTGCCAGCAGCTTGGCAGGGGCCCCAGATACGCAGTATTTT
TRBJ2-1,TRBV2,.,CASTVQRVNNEQFF,TGTGCCAGCACCGTCCAGCGGGTCAACAATGAGCAGTTCTTC
TRBJ1-5,TRBV5-6,TRBD1,CASSGTGPTSDPNQPQHF,TGTGCCAGCTCCGGGACAGGGCCTACCTCCGACCCGAATCAGCCCCAGCATTTT
TRBJ2-5,TRBV5-5,TRBD1,CASSWGQIQETQYF,TGTGCCAGCAGCTGGGGACAGATTCAAGAGACCCAGTACTTC
TRBJ1-4,TRBV7-9,TRBD1,CAVVGRGHEKLFF,TGTGCCGTCGTGGGCAGGGGGCACGAAAAACTGTTTTTT
TRBJ1-2,TRBV4-1,TRBD1,CASSQGTGGAAGYTF,TGCGCCAGCAGCCAAGGGACAGGGGGCGCGGCTGGCTACACCTTC
TRBJ1-2,TRBV7-9,TRBD1,CASSSSDRATVGGYTF,TGTGCCAGCAGCTCCTCGGACAGGGCGACAGTTGGTGGCTACACCTTC
TRBJ2-3,TRBV9,TRBD2,CASSVASGRAGTQYF,TGTGCCAGCAGCGTAGCTAGCGGGAGGGCCGGTACGCAGTATTTT
TRBJ2-1,TRBV19,.,CASSIDSGGLNYNEQFF,TGTGCCAGTAGTATAGATTCGGGCGGGTTAAACTACAATGAGCAGTTCTTC
TRBJ2-7,TRBV4-3,TRBD1,CASSQDRRKGALYEQYF,TGCGCCAGCAGCCAAGATCGAAGGAAGGGGGCTTTATACGAGCAGTACTTC